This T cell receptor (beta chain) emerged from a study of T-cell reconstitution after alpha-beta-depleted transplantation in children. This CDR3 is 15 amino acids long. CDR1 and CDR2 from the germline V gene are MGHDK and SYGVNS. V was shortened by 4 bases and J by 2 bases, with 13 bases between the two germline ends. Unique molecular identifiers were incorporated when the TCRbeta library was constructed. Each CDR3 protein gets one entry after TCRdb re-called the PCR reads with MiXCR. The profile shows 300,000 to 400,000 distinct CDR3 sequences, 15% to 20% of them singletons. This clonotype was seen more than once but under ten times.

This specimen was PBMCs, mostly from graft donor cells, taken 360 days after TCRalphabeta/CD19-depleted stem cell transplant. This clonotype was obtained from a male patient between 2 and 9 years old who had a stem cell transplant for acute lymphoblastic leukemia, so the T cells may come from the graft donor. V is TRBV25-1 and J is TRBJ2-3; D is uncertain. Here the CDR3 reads CASSAPRFHTDTQYF. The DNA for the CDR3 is TGTGCCAGCAGTGCTCCACGGTTCCACACAGATACGCAGTATTTT.